A few counts support the clone carrying this T cell receptor (beta chain). Its antigen remains unknown. In germline, CDR1 is MNHEY, CDR2 SVGAGI. Trimming left V 0 bases short and J 5 bases short, with 7 bases between. This CDR3 has 13 residues. This sample was included in a study of early T cells in non-severe SARS-CoV-2 infection. Across the study: Bulk RNA isolated from unsorted whole blood underwent sequencing; chains were not paired.

Individual cDNA molecules carried attached unique molecular identifiers. Via MiXCR, TCRdb re-called the 5' RACE reads, giving one row per CDR3 protein. The profile shows tens of thousands of distinct CDR3 sequences, 10% to 15% of them singletons. General observations from the study: Using VDJdb, the matching emphasized anti-spike CD8 responses while missing private and CD4 specificities.

The chain couples TRBV6-5 to TRBJ1-1, with D uncertain. Source material: whole blood. This TCR derives from an adult who was a healthcare worker with PCR-confirmed SARS-CoV-2 infection or an uninfected control (not recorded which). CDR3 sequence reads: CASSYSRRTEAFF. The CDR3 DNA is TGTGCCAGCAGTTACTCGAGGCGGACTGAAGCTTTCTTT.